This entry lists 27 T cell receptor beta chains sequenced from one sample in a study of shared clonotypes between healthy human individuals. Sequencing used immunoSEQ multiplex PCR; TCRdb keeps in-frame clones, though not all of them. The data hold a few million clones, with about 92% observed a single time. The sequenced sample was naive CD4+ T cells sorted from blood. Subset here: CD45RA+ positively selected. The receptors stem from a man younger than 30 in good health.

V usage is TRBV18 and J usage is TRBJ2-1; D may be TRBD1 (6 bases). CDR1 and CDR2 from the germline V gene are KGHSH and LQKENI. The CDR3 sequence is 16 residues long. V was cut by 3 bases and J by 0 bases, with 12 bases left in between. DNA of the CDR3: TGTGCCAGCTCACCTAACACAGGGTACTCCTACAATGAGCAGTTCTTC. This translates into CASSPNTGYSYNEQFF.

In DNA form, the CDR3 reads TGCGCCAGCAGCCAAGATCAGCCGAGCGGGATTGGCTACACCTTC. This codes for CASSQDQPSGIGYTF. The V and J genes are TRBV4-1 and TRBJ1-2, with no clear D. Germline CDR1 MGHRA, CDR2 YSYEKL. The CDR3 has 15 residues. Trimming left V 0 bases short and J 7 bases short, with 15 bases between.

The chain couples TRBV14 to TRBJ1-2, with 7 bases identical to TRBD1. This CDR3 is built from 14 residues. Unmatched junction bases numbered 10, after V lost 4 bases and J lost 8 bases. CDR1 SGHDN and CDR2 FVKESK come from the germline V gene. CDR3 residues: CASSLKDRHRGYTF. The CDR3 DNA is TGTGCCAGCAGCCTTAAGGACAGGCATCGAGGCTACACCTTC. The variable domain in full, with the rest retrieved from reference TRBV14 and TRBJ1-2, is EAGVTQFPSHSVIEKGQTVTLRCDPISGHDNLYWYRRVMGKEIKFLLHFVKESKQDESGMPNNRFLAERTGGTYSTLKVQPAELEDSGVYFCASSLKDRHRGYTFGSGTRLTVV.

V and J are TRBV29-1 and TRBJ2-7, with D tentatively TRBD1 (6 bases). Germline CDR1 reads SQVTM; CDR2 reads ANQGSEA. This CDR3 region has 16 residues. The V end lost 5 bases, the J end lost 0 bases, and 20 bases lay between the germline ends. The CDR3 coding sequence is TGCAGCGTTATTTCGGACAGCCGAAAAAGCTCCTACGAGCAGTACTTC. Translation gives CSVISDSRKSSYEQYF.

The chain has TRBV4-3 and TRBJ2-3; 7 nucleotides align to TRBD2. Germline CDR1 reads LGHNA; CDR2 reads YSLEER. V gave up 0 bases and J gave up 2 bases; unmatched junction bases: 11. CDR3 length: 18 residues. CDR3 DNA: TGCGCCAGCAGCCAAGACCCGCCGGGTAGCGGGTTCACAGATACGCAGTATTTT. Its translation is CASSQDPPGSGFTDTQYF.

This clone was found once. The V gene is TRBV28, the J gene TRBJ1-2, with 9 bases aligning to TRBD1. Trimming cost V 4 bases and J 7 bases; bases outside gene matches: 10. The CDR3 runs to 15 residues. Germline V gives CDR1 MDHEN, CDR2 SYDVKM. The CDR3 DNA reads TGTGCCAGCAGTTCCTTAGGGGACAGGGTGCGTGGCTACACCTTC. Protein sequence: CASSSLGDRVRGYTF.

This clone has a single count. V gene TRBV6-1 combines with J gene TRBJ1-1, with D possibly being TRBD1 (5 bases). The V end was cut by 5 bases, the J end by 0 bases, with 13 bases between. The CDR3 is 15 residues long. Germline V gene sequence: CDR1 MNHNS, CDR2 SASEGT. The CDR3 nucleotides are TGTGCCAGCAGTTGGGGGACCGAGCTGAACACTGAAGCTTTCTTT. Residues: CASSWGTELNTEAFF.

The chain recombines TRBV14 with TRBJ1-2; tentative D call: TRBD1 (6 bases). The V gene's germline CDR1 is SGHDN and CDR2 FVKESK. The CDR3 has 15 residues. V was cut by 4 bases and J by 0 bases, with 12 bases left in between. CDR3: CASSPGGAANYGYTF. In DNA, the CDR3 is TGTGCCAGCAGCCCCGGGGGGGCGGCTAACTATGGCTACACCTTC.

The J gene is TRBJ2-7, the V gene TRBV5-6; D not resolved. V was clipped by 4 bases and J by 2 bases, with 4 bases between them. CDR3 length: 11 residues. CDR1 is SGHDT and CDR2 is YYEEEE in the germline V gene. CDR3 amino acids: CASSTTYEQYF. Written as DNA, the CDR3 is TGTGCCAGCAGCACGACCTACGAGCAGTACTTC.

This clone was observed once. The chain employs TRBV19 and TRBJ2-2; D gene unclear. The CDR3 contains 14 residues. Per germline, CDR1 LNHDA and CDR2 SQIVND (reference sequence). The V and J ends lost 5 bases and 2 bases respectively, with 9 bases between them. The CDR3 protein is CASSLGHNTGELFF. In DNA form, the CDR3 reads TGTGCCAGTAGTCTTGGCCATAACACCGGGGAGCTGTTTTTT.

The CDR3 region has the DNA TGTGCCAGCACCCCGGGAGGGTTACAGCCCCAGCATTTT. Its protein is CASTPGGLQPQHF. The chain combines TRBV6-1 with TRBJ1-5; D is ambiguous. The CDR3 runs 13 residues. The V gene's germline CDR1 is MNHNS and CDR2 SASEGT. The V end lost 7 bases, the J end lost 7 bases, and 14 bases lay between the germline ends.

The genes are TRBV18 and TRBJ2-1, with no clear D. Trimming took off 3 bases at V and 6 bases at J, with 6 bases between the two ends. This CDR3 has 12 amino acids. The germline V gene has CDR1 KGHSH and CDR2 LQKENI. Written as DNA, the CDR3 is TGTGCCAGCTCACCCAGGATCAATGAGCAGTTCTTC. It yields the protein CASSPRINEQFF.

The chain recombines TRBV2 with TRBJ1-6; a possible D gene is TRBD1 (5 bases). Per the germline V gene, CDR1 is SNHLY and CDR2 is FYNNEI. The CDR3 consists of 14 residues. Trimming cost V 8 bases and J 7 bases, with 15 bases left between them. CDR3 loop: CASGDWVGNSPLHF. CDR3 sequence (DNA): TGTGCCAGCGGGGACTGGGTGGGCAATTCACCCCTCCACTTT. The full variable domain, its missing parts supplied by reference TRBV2 and TRBJ1-6, is EPEVTQTPSHQVTQMGQEVILRCVPISNHLYFYWYRQILGQKVEFLVSFYNNEISEKSEIFDDQFSVERPDGSNFTLKIRSTKLEDSAMYFCASGDWVGNSPLHFGNGTRLTVT.

This chain uses TRBV6-1 with TRBJ2-2; the D is unclear. This CDR3 comprises 14 residues. Germline V CDR1 and CDR2: MNHNS, SASEGT. V was shortened by 8 bases and J by 2 bases, with 12 bases between the two germline ends. As DNA, the CDR3 is TGTGCCAGCGAGACGGGTCGAAACACCGGGGAGCTGTTTTTT. Protein: CASETGRNTGELFF.

This chain links TRBV5-4 with TRBJ1-4; TRBD1 matches 9 bases. Germline-derived CDR1 and CDR2 are SGHNT and YYREEE (reference sequence). J was trimmed by 5 bases and V by 5 bases; bases with no gene match: 1. The CDR3 sequence is 13 residues long. CDR3 DNA sequence: TGTGCCAGCAGTGGGACAGGGAATGAAAAACTGTTTTTT. This codes for CASSGTGNEKLFF.

The CDR3 DNA is TGTGCCAGCAGCCCGTGGAGTGATAATCAGCCCCAGCATTTT. Its protein is CASSPWSDNQPQHF. The chain joins TRBV7-9 to TRBJ1-5; no definite D call. Germline-derived CDR1 and CDR2 are SEHNR and FQNEAQ (reference sequence). Trimming took 5 bases from V and 4 from J, leaving 12 bases between them. The CDR3 is 14 residues long. The full variable domain, with the rest looked up from reference TRBV7-9 and TRBJ1-5, is DTGVSQNPRHKITKRGQNVTFRCDPISEHNRLYWYRQTLGQGPEFLTYFQNEAQLEKSRLLSDRFSAERPKGSFSTLEIQRTEQGDSAMYLCASSPWSDNQPQHFGDGTRLSIL.

Concerning this clone: Other DNA sequences in the sample encode the same CDR3. CDR3 sequence: CAISEGGREKLFF. CDR3 nucleotide sequence: TGTGCCATCAGTGAGGGGGGGAGAGAAAAACTGTTTTTT. This chain links TRBV10-3 with TRBJ1-4, with a possible D match to TRBD1 (5 bases). CDR3 size: 13 residues. Trimming shortened V by 2 bases and J by 8 bases, and 9 bases separated the two germline ends. Germline-derived CDR1 and CDR2 are ENHRY and SYGVKD.

J is TRBJ1-4 and V is TRBV4-1; tentatively, D is TRBD1 (5 bases). The CDR3 is made up of 16 amino acids. Germline V gene data show CDR1 as MGHRA and CDR2 as YSYEKL. V dropped 0 bases and J dropped 6 bases, with 14 bases sitting between them. CDR3 nucleotides: TGCGCCAGCAGCCAAGATACCTCTCGACAGTATGAAAAACTGTTTTTT. Encoded protein: CASSQDTSRQYEKLFF.

This rearrangement joins TRBV7-9 to TRBJ1-6; TRBD1 matches 7 bases. V shed 1 base, J shed 5 bases, and the junction held 5 bases outside the gene matches. The CDR3 consists of 16 residues. Germline lookup yields CDR1 SEHNR and CDR2 FQNEAQ (reference sequence). DNA for the CDR3: TGTGCCAGCAGCTTAGGTTCGACAGGGAATAATTCACCCCTCCACTTT. Translation gives CASSLGSTGNNSPLHF.

The chain couples TRBV2 to TRBJ2-5, with D perhaps TRBD2 (7 bases). This CDR3 has 17 residues. The V end was cut by 6 bases, the J end by 5 bases, with 25 bases between. Germline CDR1 reads SNHLY; CDR2 reads FYNNEI. In DNA, the CDR3 is TGTGCCAGCAGAGGGGGGGACGGCAACCTGCTGGGTGAGACCCAGTACTTC. Translated, it gives CASRGGDGNLLGETQYF. The complete variable domain, with remaining parts taken from reference TRBV2 and TRBJ2-5, reads EPEVTQTPSHQVTQMGQEVILRCVPISNHLYFYWYRQILGQKVEFLVSFYNNEISEKSEIFDDQFSVERPDGSNFTLKIRSTKLEDSAMYFCASRGGDGNLLGETQYFGPGTRLLVL.

The chain joins TRBV30 to TRBJ1-6, with a tentative D call TRBD1 (5 bases). This CDR3 has 14 residues. Germline V gene data show CDR1 as GTSNPN and CDR2 as SVGIG (reference sequence). The V gene lost 5 bases and the J gene lost 3 bases, with 11 bases spanning the gap. CDR3 coding DNA: TGTGCCTGGGCAGGGCCTCTCTATAATTCACCCCTCCACTTT. Amino acid sequence: CAWAGPLYNSPLHF.

V is TRBV6-1 and J is TRBJ2-3; the D is unclear. There are 13 residues in the CDR3. Trimming left V 9 bases short and J 0 bases short, with 10 bases between. Germline V gene data show CDR1 as MNHNS and CDR2 as SASEGT. Here the CDR3 DNA reads TGTGCCAGTACCGCGTCTAGCACAGATACGCAGTATTTT. This gives the protein CASTASSTDTQYF.

The J gene is TRBJ2-1, the V gene TRBV5-1, with TRBD1 identical over 7 bases. Losses at the gene ends were 3 bases for V and 6 bases for J; bases not matched to a gene: 6. The CDR3 loop spans 14 amino acids. Germline-derived CDR1 and CDR2 are SGHRS and YFSETQ. The CDR3 DNA reads TGCGCCAGCAGCTCCGGACAGGATGTCAATGAGCAGTTCTTC. Translating gives CASSSGQDVNEQFF.

The chain has TRBV2 and TRBJ2-5, with a possible D match to TRBD2 (5 bases). The end of the DNA is better explained by TRBJ2-7, so the J call may be wrong. CDR1 is SNHLY, CDR2 FYNNEI, per germline. The CDR3 extends over 13 amino acids. CDR3 nucleotides: TGTGCCAGCAGTGCTAGCCCTATTAGCGAGCAGTACTTC. Amino acids: CASSASPISEQYF.

This chain uses TRBV6-1 with TRBJ2-3; 7 bases match TRBD1. CDR1 and CDR2 from the germline V gene are MNHNS and SASEGT. CDR3 size: 19 residues. Trimming at V came to 2 bases and at J to 2 bases, leaving 16 bases not matched to a gene. Here the CDR3 DNA reads TGTGCCAGCAGTGAATTAATTTTTGGGACAGCAAAATCCACAGATACGCAGTATTTT. It codes for CASSELIFGTAKSTDTQYF.

The rearrangement links TRBV7-9 to TRBJ2-1, with TRBD1 matching 9 bases. The CDR3 has 15 amino acids. Per the germline V gene, CDR1 is SEHNR and CDR2 is FQNEAQ (reference sequence). With V trimmed by 1 base and J by 8 bases, 6 bases remained unmatched. The CDR3 sequence is CASSLVGTGSDEQFF. CDR3 DNA: TGTGCCAGCAGCTTAGTCGGGACAGGGAGCGATGAGCAGTTCTTC.

This clone has just one count. The rearrangement joins TRBV2 to TRBJ2-7; 10 positions match TRBD2. V trimming: 6 bases; J trimming: 1 base; junction bases outside the gene matches: 6. Germline V gene data show CDR1 as SNHLY and CDR2 as FYNNEI. The CDR3 consists of 15 residues. The CDR3 protein is CASRRASGSSYEQYF. DNA for the CDR3: TGTGCCAGCAGGAGGGCTAGCGGGAGTTCCTACGAGCAGTACTTC.